This is a list of T cell receptor beta chains from one sample in a study of T cell changes during pregnancy in multiple sclerosis. The assay was immunoSEQ multiplex PCR, and TCRdb's table has in-frame clones only and misses some. Among around 25,000 clones listed, around nine tenths were seen once. This specimen was CD8+ T cells from peripheral blood mononuclear cells, taken in the third trimester of pregnancy. These receptors originate from a female donor in good health, enrolled as a control in a pregnancy study. The CDR3 runs from the conserved cysteine through the conserved F or W. A D gene is named only where the DNA matches it firmly. Rows may omit the clone size; those that give it use once, few, many or a size class.

abundance	d_gene	v_gene	j_gene	CDR3aa	CDR3nt
.	.	TRBV27	TRBJ2-7	CASSLSRESEQYF	TGTGCCAGCAGTTTAAGCCGGGAGTCCGAGCAGTACTTC
.	.	TRBV2	TRBJ1-3	CASSEAMRTGNTIYF	TGTGCCAGCAGTGAAGCGATGCGGACTGGAAACACCATATATTTT
.	TRBD2	TRBV4-1	TRBJ2-5	CASSQDSGLAVETQYF	TGCGCCAGCAGCCAAGACTCGGGACTAGCAGTTGAGACCCAGTACTTC
.	TRBD1	TRBV5-6	TRBJ1-1	CASSPVEGGPPAFF	TGTGCCAGCAGCCCCGTTGAAGGGGGCCCTCCGGCTTTCTTT
.	TRBD1	TRBV28	TRBJ2-2	CASQGQGESGELFF	TGTGCCAGCCAGGGACAGGGAGAAAGCGGGGAGCTGTTTTTT
.	.	TRBV7-2	TRBJ2-2	CASSYPTGRTGELFF	TGTGCCAGCAGCTACCCGACAGGGAGGACCGGGGAGCTGTTTTTT
.	.	TRBV7-3	TRBJ2-3	CASSPTWWRGDTQYF	TGTGCCAGCAGCCCCACATGGTGGCGCGGGGATACGCAGTATTTT
.	.	TRBV7-6	TRBJ2-7	CASSLAGGDNRPYEQYF	TGTGCCAGCAGCTTAGCGGGGGGGGACAACCGCCCCTACGAGCAGTACTTC
.	TRBD1	TRBV7-8	TRBJ2-1	CASSGTGEEFF	TGTGCCAGCAGCGGGACAGGTGAAGAGTTCTTC
.	.	TRBV7-2	TRBJ2-7	CASSLGSGRYYEQYF	TGTGCCAGCAGCTTAGGTTCTGGCAGATACTACGAGCAGTACTTC
.	TRBD2	TRBV2	TRBJ2-7	CASIPEGLEFGYEQYF	TGTGCCAGCATCCCCGAAGGACTAGAATTCGGCTACGAGCAGTACTTC
.	.	TRBV27	TRBJ1-1	CASSSHTFMNTEAFF	TGTGCCAGCAGTTCACACACGTTCATGAACACTGAAGCTTTCTTT
once	TRBD1	TRBV19	TRBJ2-7	CASSAGQGAFEQYF	TGTGCCAGTAGTGCGGGACAGGGGGCGTTCGAGCAGTACTTC
.	.	TRBV7-9	TRBJ1-1	CASSPPGGTEAFF	TGTGCCAGCAGCCCCCCGGGTGGCACTGAAGCTTTCTTT
few	.	TRBV6-6	TRBJ1-2	CASEPGQTSYGYTF	TGTGCCAGTGAACCGGGACAAACATCCTATGGCTACACCTTC
.	TRBD1	TRBV6-5	TRBJ1-2	CASSYGRGDYGYTF	TGTGCCAGCAGTTACGGCAGGGGGGACTATGGCTACACCTTC
.	TRBD2	TRBV11-2	TRBJ2-7	CASSLGGRATYEQYF	TGTGCCAGCAGCTTAGGCGGGAGGGCCACGTACGAGCAGTACTTC
once	TRBD2	TRBV27	TRBJ2-3	CASSLSSLAGWGTSTDTQYF	TGTGCCAGCAGTTTATCGTCCCTAGCGGGATGGGGTACTAGCACAGATACGCAGTATTTT
.	.	TRBV10-2	TRBJ2-3	CASILNSGTEDTQYF	TGCGCCAGCATCCTGAATAGCGGGACAGAAGATACGCAGTATTTT
.	.	TRBV13	TRBJ2-3	CASSFVSEASTDTQYF	TGTGCCAGCAGCTTCGTATCGGAGGCTAGCACAGATACGCAGTATTTT
.	TRBD2	TRBV27	TRBJ2-1	CASITSGGAYNEQFF	TGTGCCAGCATTACTAGCGGAGGGGCCTACAATGAGCAGTTCTTC
.	TRBD1	TRBV6-1	TRBJ2-7	CASSARGQGYEQYF	TGTGCCAGCAGTGCTAGGGGACAGGGATACGAGCAGTACTTC
few	TRBD1	TRBV2	TRBJ2-7	CASTGQGRFEQYF	TGTGCCAGCACCGGACAGGGTAGGTTCGAGCAGTACTTC
.	TRBD1	TRBV4-1	TRBJ2-7	CASSQGPDRVTYEQYF	TGCGCCAGCAGCCAAGGTCCGGACAGGGTGACCTACGAGCAGTACTTC
.	.	TRBV27	TRBJ2-3	CASSSLGTDTQYF	TGTGCCAGCAGTAGCCTAGGCACAGATACGCAGTATTTT
once	TRBD1	TRBV29-1	TRBJ2-7	CSVGRTGRSYEQYF	TGCAGCGTAGGGCGGACAGGGAGGAGCTACGAGCAGTACTTC
.	TRBD2	TRBV14	TRBJ2-7	CASSQEATSEEQYF	TGTGCCAGCAGCCAAGAGGCAACTAGCGAAGAGCAGTACTTC
.	.	TRBV5-6	TRBJ2-7	CASSQGAYEQYF	TGTGCCAGCAGCCAAGGAGCGTACGAGCAGTACTTC
.	.	TRBV4-1	TRBJ1-1	CASSQDGRTEAFF	TGCGCCAGCAGCCAAGATGGTCGGACTGAAGCTTTCTTT
.	TRBD1	TRBV27	TRBJ2-3	CASTPAGGYSTSTDTQYF	TGTGCCAGCACCCCGGCAGGGGGCTATTCGACTAGCACAGATACGCAGTATTTT
.	TRBD1	TRBV27	TRBJ1-2	CASRRLTGDVNGYTF	TGTGCCAGCAGACGCCTGACAGGGGATGTAAATGGCTACACCTTC
.	.	TRBV7-9	TRBJ2-2	CASSPLMGPNTGELFF	TGTGCCAGCAGCCCACTTATGGGCCCGAACACCGGGGAGCTGTTTTTT
.	TRBD2	TRBV19	TRBJ2-1	CASSTTSGASSYNEQFF	TGTGCCAGTAGTACAACTAGCGGAGCGAGCTCCTACAATGAGCAGTTCTTC
.	TRBD2	TRBV5-1	TRBJ2-7	CASSLELAGISYEQYF	TGCGCCAGCAGCTTGGAGCTAGCGGGAATATCCTACGAGCAGTACTTC
.	.	TRBV27	TRBJ1-4	CASSYRANEKLFF	TGTGCCAGCAGTTACAGGGCTAATGAAAAACTGTTTTTT
.	.	TRBV7-8	TRBJ2-3	CASSRRGPPDTQYF	TGTGCCAGCAGTAGGCGGGGACCCCCAGATACGCAGTATTTT
.	.	TRBV7-6	TRBJ1-1	CASSLSWGDATQSF	TGTGCCAGCAGCTTAAGTTGGGGGGACGCAACACAAAGCTTT
.	TRBD2	TRBV7-3	TRBJ2-1	CASSSGRGGYNEQFF	TGTGCCAGCAGCTCCGGCCGGGGGGGTTACAATGAGCAGTTCTTC
.	.	TRBV18	TRBJ2-3	CASSLIPDNLSTDTQYF	TGTGCCAGCTCACTGATCCCGGACAATCTTAGCACAGATACGCAGTATTTT
.	TRBD2	TRBV6-4	TRBJ2-3	CASSDSGLADTDTQYF	TGTGCCAGCAGTGACTCTGGACTAGCGGACACAGATACGCAGTATTTT
.	TRBD1	TRBV6-5	TRBJ1-2	CASSYLTGTAGGYTF	TGTGCCAGCAGTTACCTTACCGGGACAGCGGGTGGCTACACCTTC
.	.	TRBV7-9	TRBJ2-1	CASSPTDRINEQFF	TGTGCCAGCAGCCCCACAGACCGAATCAATGAGCAGTTCTTC
once	.	TRBV7-7	TRBJ2-3	CASSLHKGEDTQYF	TGTGCTAGCAGCCTCCATAAGGGGGAAGATACGCAGTATTTT
.	TRBD1	TRBV6-4	TRBJ2-1	CASSDRQGESHEQFF	TGTGCCAGCAGTGATCGTCAGGGGGAGAGCCATGAGCAGTTCTTC
.	TRBD1	TRBV27	TRBJ1-1	CASSATGTDPEAFF	TGTGCCAGCAGTGCTACCGGGACAGATCCTGAAGCTTTCTTT
.	.	TRBV2	TRBJ2-1	CASSETREQGQFF	TGTGCCAGCAGTGAGACCCGGGAGCAGGGGCAGTTCTTC
.	TRBD2	TRBV6-5	TRBJ2-5	CASSSLAGGNLETQYF	TGTGCCAGCAGTTCCCTAGCGGGAGGGAACTTAGAGACCCAGTACTTC
.	TRBD1	TRBV5-1	TRBJ1-2	CASSRTGGDANYGYTF	TGCGCCAGCAGCCGGACAGGGGGCGACGCTAACTATGGCTACACCTTC
few	.	TRBV6-7	TRBJ2-7	CASSHDRSSYEQYF	TGTGCCAGCAGTCACGATCGGAGCTCCTACGAGCAGTACTTC